Listed here is a single TCR beta chain. The data belong to a study of blood T cell repertoires in COVID-19. Data came from immunoSEQ multiplex PCR; TCRdb stores just in-frame clones and leaves some out. The sample consists of 200,000 to 300,000 clones, 82% of them appearing once. The CDR3 runs to 15 residues. Germline lookup yields CDR1 SGHNT and CDR2 YYREEE (reference sequence). Trimming took 4 bases from V and 5 from J, leaving 13 bases between them. The origin of this receptor is a woman in her 70s with acute or convalescent COVID-19. V and J are TRBV5-4 and TRBJ1-6; D perhaps matches TRBD1 (5 bases). Specimen: peripheral blood. CDR3 sequence (DNA): TGTGCCAGCAGCCTCGGCCGGACAAATAATTCACCCCTCCACTTT. Its protein is CASSLGRTNNSPLHF.